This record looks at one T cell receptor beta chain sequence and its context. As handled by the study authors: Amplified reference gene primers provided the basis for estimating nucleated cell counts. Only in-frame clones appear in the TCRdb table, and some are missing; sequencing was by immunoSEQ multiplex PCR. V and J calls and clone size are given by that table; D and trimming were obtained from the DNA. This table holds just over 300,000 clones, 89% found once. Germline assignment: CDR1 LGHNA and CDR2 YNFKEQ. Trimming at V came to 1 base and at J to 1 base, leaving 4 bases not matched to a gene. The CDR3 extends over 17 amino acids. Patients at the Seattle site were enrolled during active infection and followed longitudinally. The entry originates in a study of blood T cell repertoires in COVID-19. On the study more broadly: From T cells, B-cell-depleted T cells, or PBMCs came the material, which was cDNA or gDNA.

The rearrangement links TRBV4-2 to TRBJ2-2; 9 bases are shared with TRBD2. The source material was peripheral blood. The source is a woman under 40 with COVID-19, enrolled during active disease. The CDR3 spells CASSQVVRGGNTGELFF. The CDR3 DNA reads TGTGCCAGCAGCCAAGTAGTGCGGGGGGGGAACACCGGGGAGCTGTTTTTT.